This T cell receptor beta chain stems from a study of blood T cell repertoires in COVID-19. Data came from immunoSEQ multiplex PCR; TCRdb stores just in-frame clones and leaves some out. The sample records some 260,000 clones, more than 65% being singletons. The CDR3 runs 13 residues. V lost 1 base and J 1 base, leaving 4 bases between the germline ends. Germline lookup yields CDR1 KGHSH and CDR2 LQKENI. The chain employs TRBV18 and TRBJ2-5; D call uncertain. This TCR came from a woman aged 18-29 years with acute or convalescent COVID-19. Sequenced: peripheral blood. Here the CDR3 DNA reads TGTGCCAGCTCACCACGGAGCCAAGAGACCCAGTACTTC. Its protein is CASSPRSQETQYF. Full variable domain (remainder filled in from reference TRBV18 and TRBJ2-5): NAGVMQNPRHLVRRRGQEARLRCSPMKGHSHVYWYRQLPEEGLKFMVYLQKENIIDESGMPKERFSAEFPKEGPSILRIQQVVRGDSAAYFCASSPRSQETQYFGPGTRLLVL.